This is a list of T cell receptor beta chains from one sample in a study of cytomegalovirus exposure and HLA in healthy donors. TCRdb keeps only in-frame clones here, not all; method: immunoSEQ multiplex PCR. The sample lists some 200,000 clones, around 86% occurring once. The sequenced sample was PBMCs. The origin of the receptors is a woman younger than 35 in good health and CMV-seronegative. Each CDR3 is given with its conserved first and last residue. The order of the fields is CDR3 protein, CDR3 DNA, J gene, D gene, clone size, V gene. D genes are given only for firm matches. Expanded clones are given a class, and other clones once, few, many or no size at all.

CASRQGQSFYEQYF | TGTGCCAGCAGGCAGGGACAGTCTTTCTACGAGCAGTACTTC | TRBJ2-7 | TRBD1 | - | TRBV6-5
CASSRTSGINNEQFF | TGTGCCAGCAGTCGGACTAGCGGGATCAACAATGAGCAGTTCTTC | TRBJ2-1 | TRBD2 | once | TRBV7-7
CASPGPWGHVGGATNEQFF | TGTGCCAGTCCTGGGCCATGGGGCCATGTGGGGGGAGCCACCAATGAGCAGTTCTTC | TRBJ2-1 | - | - | TRBV7-9
CASSQDLRAQYF | TGTGCCAGCAGCCAAGATCTCAGGGCGCAGTATTTT | TRBJ2-3 | - | few | TRBV4-2
CASSLGGEQFF | TGTGCCAGCAGCCTGGGGGGTGAGCAGTTCTTC | TRBJ2-1 | - | - | TRBV7-3
CASSPTTGISYEQYF | TGTGCCAGCAGCCCAACTACCGGGATCTCCTACGAGCAGTACTTC | TRBJ2-7 | - | - | TRBV7-8
CAWTLDWSSYNEQFF | TGTGCCTGGACCCTTGACTGGAGCTCCTACAATGAGCAGTTCTTC | TRBJ2-1 | - | - | TRBV30
CAWSGGTRGNEQFF | TGTGCCTGGAGTGGGGGGACTAGGGGAAATGAGCAGTTCTTC | TRBJ2-1 | TRBD2 | - | TRBV30
CASSSGQNTGELFF | TGTGCCAGCAGTTCGGGACAAAACACCGGGGAGCTGTTTTTT | TRBJ2-2 | - | - | TRBV28
CASSLPLGGTEAFF | TGTGCCAGCAGTTTACCCCTAGGAGGCACTGAAGCTTTCTTT | TRBJ1-1 | - | - | TRBV28
CASSEDSHPYYGYTF | TGTGCCAGCAGTGAGGACAGCCACCCCTACTATGGCTACACCTTC | TRBJ1-2 | - | - | TRBV2
CASSERQGDNEKLFF | TGCGCCAGCAGTGAACGACAGGGAGATAATGAAAAACTGTTTTTT | TRBJ1-4 | TRBD1 | - | TRBV10-1
CASSADRLNYGYTF | TGTGCCAGCAGCGCGGACAGACTTAACTATGGCTACACCTTC | TRBJ1-2 | - | - | TRBV5-8
CASRLAGTTGNEQFF | TGTGCCAGCAGGCTAGCGGGGACTACTGGTAATGAGCAGTTCTTC | TRBJ2-1 | TRBD2 | - | TRBV27
CATSSLGLAEETQYF | TGTGCCACCAGCAGCCTGGGACTAGCGGAAGAGACCCAGTACTTC | TRBJ2-5 | TRBD2 | - | TRBV15
CASSRGLANEQFF | TGTGCCAGTAGTCGCGGACTCGCCAATGAGCAGTTCTTC | TRBJ2-1 | - | - | TRBV19
CASSQTGVLSYEQYF | TGTGCCAGCAGCCAAACAGGGGTCCTCTCCTACGAGCAGTACTTC | TRBJ2-7 | TRBD1 | - | TRBV4-2
CASSASGITEQFF | TGTGCCAGTAGTGCTAGCGGGATAACTGAGCAGTTCTTC | TRBJ2-1 | TRBD2 | - | TRBV19
CASSEAGQGVLSNQPQHF | TGTGCCAGCAGTGAAGCTGGACAGGGGGTTCTTAGCAATCAGCCCCAGCATTTT | TRBJ1-5 | TRBD1 | - | TRBV2
CASFDRGNEKLFF | TGTGCCAGTTTCGACAGGGGAAATGAAAAACTGTTTTTT | TRBJ1-4 | TRBD1 | - | TRBV19
CASSFLGITDTQYF | TGTGCCAGCAGTTTCCTTGGCATCACAGATACGCAGTATTTT | TRBJ2-3 | - | - | TRBV27
CASSLQEGSYNEQFF | TGTGCCAGCAGTTTACAGGAAGGCTCCTACAATGAGCAGTTCTTC | TRBJ2-1 | - | - | TRBV27
CACNQGGAREKLFF | TGTGCCTGTAATCAGGGGGGCGCTCGTGAAAAACTGTTTTTT | TRBJ1-4 | TRBD1 | few | TRBV30
CASSEGGTAKTQYF | TGTGCCAGCAGTGAAGGTGGGACAGCAAAGACCCAGTACTTC | TRBJ2-5 | TRBD1 | - | TRBV6-1
CASSLTNEQFF | TGTGCCAGCAGCTTAACAAATGAGCAGTTCTTC | TRBJ2-1 | - | - | TRBV7-9
CASSLRLSYNEQFF | TGTGCCAGCAGCTTGCGACTTAGCTACAATGAGCAGTTCTTC | TRBJ2-1 | - | once | TRBV5-4
CASSLWPSSGGTGELFF | TGCGCCAGCAGCTTGTGGCCGTCGAGCGGGGGGACGGGGGAGCTGTTTTTT | TRBJ2-2 | TRBD2 | - | TRBV5-1
CASSLERQGNTIYF | TGTGCCAGCAGCTTGGAGAGACAGGGCAACACCATATATTTT | TRBJ1-3 | TRBD1 | few | TRBV5-4
CASSIGGQKKETQYF | TGTGCCAGTAGTATAGGGGGACAGAAAAAAGAGACCCAGTACTTC | TRBJ2-5 | TRBD1 | - | TRBV19
CASSLPGGGVRTDTQYF | TGCGCCAGCAGCTTGCCGGGCGGGGGGGTCCGCACAGATACGCAGTATTTT | TRBJ2-3 | TRBD2 | - | TRBV5-1
CATIPGGVPSNEQFF | TGTGCCACCATCCCAGGGGGAGTCCCCTCCAATGAGCAGTTCTTC | TRBJ2-1 | TRBD1 | few | TRBV6-5
CASSARTVPEETQYF | TGTGCCAGCAGTGCACGGACAGTTCCCGAGGAGACCCAGTACTTC | TRBJ2-5 | - | - | TRBV25-1